The clone carrying this T cell receptor (beta chain) was counted ten times or more. Amplification targeted TCR beta CDR3 regions from RNA transcripts. During a first-round RT-PCR of the TCR CDR3, the HTBI primer set was used. One entry per CDR3 protein, called by TCRdb with MiXCR from the multiplex PCR reads. The repertoire consists of approximately 630,000 distinct CDR3 sequences, with 15% to 20% occurring once and the leading ten covering 3.5% to 4%. This specimen belongs to a study of T cells in Graves' hyperthyroidism and ophthalmopathy. Losses at the gene ends were 8 bases for V and 10 bases for J; bases not matched to a gene: 11. Germline V gene sequence: CDR1 ENHRY, CDR2 SYGVKD. The CDR3 loop spans 13 amino acids.

Sequenced input: blood. This TCR was sampled from a young woman with Graves' hyperthyroidism. The chain combines TRBV10-3 with TRBJ2-1; 7 positions match TRBD2. The CDR3 nucleotides are TGTGCCATCCAGGCGGGAGCGAGGGTAGAGCAGTTCTTC. Its translation is CAIQAGARVEQFF.